This T cell receptor (beta chain) was identified during a study of cytomegalovirus exposure and HLA in healthy donors. Some clones are missing from TCRdb's copy, which holds only in-frame ones; the method was immunoSEQ multiplex PCR. The profile shows 250,000 to 350,000 clones, roughly 86% of them singletons. Study-level findings and limits: Rarity held for most TCR sequences, but there were some public TCRs that occurred in many donors. Specific recognition of CMV antigens was confirmed in vitro for a few chains (all CMV-associated). A list of 150 or so TCR beta chains associated with cytomegalovirus was given.

This clone was seen only once. Its antigen remains unidentified. The V gene end was trimmed by 8 bases and the J gene end by 6 bases; junction bases not matched to a gene: 10. The CDR3 sequence is 14 residues long. Germline CDR1 is ENHRY and CDR2 is SYGVKD. This TCR derives from a man under 40 in good health and CMV-seronegative. The sample consisted of PBMCs. V usage is TRBV10-3 and J usage is TRBJ2-1; 7 nucleotides align to TRBD2. CDR3: CAIGSGGGVNEQFF. The DNA for the CDR3 is TGTGCCATCGGTTCGGGCGGGGGAGTCAATGAGCAGTTCTTC.